These 21 T cell receptor beta chains were all obtained from the same sample, sequenced in a study of blood T cell repertoires in COVID-19. This table comes from immunoSEQ multiplex PCR, and its TCRdb copy is limited to in-frame clones, with some not included. This sample has some 88,000 clones, with 85% to 90% found just once. Sequencing was done on a sample of peripheral blood. These receptors all come from a man aged 55-75 years with acute or convalescent COVID-19.

This clone was seen just once. The chain carries TRBV30 and TRBJ1-3, with D tentatively TRBD1 (6 bases). The length of the CDR3 is 19 residues. The germline V gene has CDR1 GTSNPN and CDR2 SVGIG (reference sequence). V lost 0 bases and J lost 0, with 21 bases in between. The CDR3 reads CAWSVNSGRQDLSGNTIYF. The DNA for the CDR3 is TGTGCCTGGAGTGTCAACTCCGGTCGACAGGACCTCTCTGGAAACACCATATATTTT.

The chain recombines TRBV4-3 with TRBJ2-2, with 7 positions matching TRBD1. Germline CDR1 LGHNA, CDR2 YSLEER. CDR3 length: 15 amino acids. V gave up 5 bases and J gave up 6 bases; unmatched junction bases: 9. This CDR3 is CASSGQTGAPGELFF. The CDR3 coding sequence is TGCGCCAGCAGCGGACAAACAGGGGCCCCCGGGGAGCTGTTTTTT.

The J gene is TRBJ2-7, the V gene TRBV27, with a possible D match to TRBD2 (7 bases). Germline CDR1 and CDR2: MNHEY and SMNVEV (reference sequence). Trimming removed 5 bases at V and 2 bases at J, with 13 bases between. This CDR3 has 14 residues. The CDR3 reads CASSQGRGAYEQYF. CDR3 in DNA: TGTGCCAGCAGTCAGGGGAGGGGTGCCTACGAGCAGTACTTC.

J is TRBJ2-7 and V is TRBV12-5, with TRBD1 matching 7 bases. Trimming removed 0 bases from V and 6 bases from J; junction bases left unmatched: 11. CDR3 size: 16 residues. Germline loops: CDR1 LGHNT, CDR2 FRNRAP. The CDR3 bases are TGTGCTAGTGGTTTGGTACTGCGACAGGGCCATGGCGAGCAGTACTTC. This codes for CASGLVLRQGHGEQYF. The full variable domain, completed using reference TRBV12-5 and TRBJ2-7, is DARVTQTPRHKVTEMGQEVTMRCQPILGHNTVFWYRQTMMQGLELLAYFRNRAPLDDSGMPKDRFSAEMPDATLATLKIQPSEPRDSAVYFCASGLVLRQGHGEQYFGPGTRLTVT.

The V gene is TRBV5-1, the J gene TRBJ2-3; D might be TRBD2 (7 bases). Looked up from germline, CDR1 is SGHRS and CDR2 is YFSETQ. The length of the CDR3 is 15 residues. The V end was cut by 0 bases, the J end by 3 bases, with 11 bases between. CDR3 region: CASSLAGGATDTQYF. In DNA, the CDR3 is TGCGCCAGCAGCTTGGCGGGGGGCGCGACAGATACGCAGTATTTT.

The chain joins TRBV30 to TRBJ1-1; 7 bases line up with TRBD1. The CDR3 is 15 amino acids. The germline CDR1 and CDR2 sequences are GTSNPN and SVGIG (reference sequence). Trimming cost V 2 bases and J 6 bases; bases outside gene matches: 12. The CDR3 here is CAWSYRGSLGAEAFF. CDR3 nucleotides: TGTGCCTGGAGTTACAGGGGCAGTTTGGGGGCTGAAGCTTTCTTT.

The CDR3 region has the DNA TGCGCCAGCTCATCGTCGGGACATGGGAGCGGCGAGCAGTACTTC. It encodes CASSSSGHGSGEQYF. The genes are TRBV5-1 and TRBJ2-7; D possibly corresponds to TRBD1 (6 bases). The V and J ends lost 7 bases and 6 bases respectively, with 23 bases between them. Germline CDR1 SGHRS, CDR2 YFSETQ. The CDR3 runs to 15 residues.

This chain joins TRBV5-1 and TRBJ2-5; tentative D call: TRBD1 (6 bases). CDR3 length: 13 residues. Trimming cost V 6 bases and J 3 bases, with 12 bases left between them. The germline V gene encodes CDR1 SGHRS and CDR2 YFSETQ. This CDR3 reads CASNQGPEETQYF. The CDR3 DNA sequence: TGCGCCAGCAATCAGGGGCCCGAAGAGACCCAGTACTTC.

The chain links TRBV21-1 to TRBJ2-7; the D segment call TRBD2 is taken from the table without a DNA check. TRBV21-1 is classified as a pseudogene. The CDR3 has 16 amino acids. DNA for the CDR3: TGTGCCAGCAGCACCCCGGTTAGCGGGAGGAATCCCGAGCAGTACTTC. Residues: CASSTPVSGRNPEQYF.

This clone is a singleton in its sample. The rearrangement joins TRBV4-2 to TRBJ2-7; 12 bases are shared with TRBD2. Germline V gives CDR1 LGHNA, CDR2 YNFKEQ. The CDR3 has 14 amino acids. V dropped 3 bases and J dropped 7; count of bases not matched to a gene: 4. In DNA form, the CDR3 reads TGTGCCAGCAGCCAGGGACTAGCGGGTGAAGAGCAGTACTTC. It specifies CASSQGLAGEEQYF.

The sample holds one count of this clone. J is TRBJ1-5 and V is TRBV4-3; D remains ambiguous. The CDR3 covers 15 residues. V was pared by 0 bases and J by 5 bases, with 11 bases between. CDR1 and CDR2 (germline): LGHNA, YSLEER. The CDR3 nucleotides are TGCGCCAGCAGCCAAGAGGAGGGTAGGGATCAGCCCCAGCATTTT. Translated: CASSQEEGRDQPQHF.

The V and J genes are TRBV30 and TRBJ2-3, with 9 nucleotides matching TRBD2. This CDR3 spans 20 amino acids. With V trimmed by 0 bases and J by 2 bases, 18 bases remained unmatched. Germline V gene lookup returns CDR1 GTSNPN and CDR2 SVGIG (reference sequence). For the CDR3, the DNA is TGTGCCTGGAGTGTATGGGGAGAGCGGCTAGCGGGGATATTCACAGATACGCAGTATTTT. Translated: CAWSVWGERLAGIFTDTQYF. Complete variable domain (other parts from reference TRBV30 and TRBJ2-3): SQTIHQWPATLVQPVGSPLSLECTVEGTSNPNLYWYRQAAGRGLQLLFYSVGIGQISSEVPQNLSASRPQDRQFILSSKKLLLSDSGFYLCAWSVWGERLAGIFTDTQYFGPGTRLTVL.

The rearrangement uses TRBV5-1 and TRBJ2-7, with 10 bases aligning to TRBD1. V gave up 4 bases and J gave up 2 bases; unmatched junction bases: 6. The CDR3 is 15 amino acids. Germline V lookup: CDR1 SGHRS, CDR2 YFSETQ. CDR3 DNA sequence: TGCGCCAGCAGCCAGTTGACAGGGGGCACCTACGAGCAGTACTTC. Its translation: CASSQLTGGTYEQYF. The whole variable domain, remainder taken from reference TRBV5-1 and TRBJ2-7, is KAGVTQTPRYLIKTRGQQVTLSCSPISGHRSVSWYQQTPGQGLQFLFEYFSETQRNKGNFPGRFSGRQFSNSRSEMNVSTLELGDSALYLCASSQLTGGTYEQYFGPGTRLTVT.

This clone was detected only a few times. The V gene is TRBV13, the J gene TRBJ2-1, with TRBD2 as a possible D gene (7 bases). The CDR3 consists of 15 residues. The ends were cut back, 2 bases at V and 7 bases at J, with 15 bases in the middle. Germline lookup yields CDR1 PRHDT and CDR2 FYEKMQ (reference sequence). CDR3 coding DNA: TGTGCCAGCAGCTTACTATCCGGGGGGCATAATGAGCAGTTCTTC. This sequence encodes CASSLLSGGHNEQFF.

The gene calls are TRBV7-3 and TRBJ2-1; no firm D call. V was cut by 1 base and J by 3 bases, with 13 bases left in between. The CDR3 spans 16 residues. CDR1 and CDR2 from the germline V gene are SGHTA and FQGTGA. The CDR3 bases are TGTGCCAGCAGCTTAAGTCTGAGTCCCAACTACAATGAGCAGTTCTTC. Translating it yields CASSLSLSPNYNEQFF.

The chain recombines TRBV7-2 with TRBJ2-1, with D perhaps TRBD1 (5 bases). With 5 bases removed from V and 0 bases from J, the gap between germline ends came to 14 bases. The germline CDR1 and CDR2 sequences are SGHTA and FQGNSA. This CDR3 is 16 amino acids long. In DNA form, the CDR3 reads TGTGCCAGCAGCCAACGACGGACAAGCTCCTACAATGAGCAGTTCTTC. Protein product: CASSQRRTSSYNEQFF.

This sequence joins TRBV24-1 and TRBJ2-4, with a weak D call TRBD2 (6 bases). This CDR3 is built from 17 residues. The germline gives CDR1 KGHDR, CDR2 SFDVKD. Trimming shortened V by 2 bases and J by 6 bases, and 19 bases separated the two germline ends. CDR3 DNA: TGTGCCACCAGTGATTCTTGTTATCCAGGACTAAGAAACATTCAGTACTTC. Encoded protein: CATSDSCYPGLRNIQYF.

This chain connects TRBV5-1 to TRBJ1-1; D is possibly TRBD1 (5 bases). CDR3 length: 14 residues. V lost 0 bases, J lost 1 base, and 7 bases lay in between. Germline CDR1 and CDR2: SGHRS and YFSETQ. CDR3: CASSLGQQNTEAFF. CDR3 DNA sequence: TGCGCCAGCAGCTTGGGACAGCAGAACACTGAAGCTTTCTTT.

J is TRBJ2-1 and V is TRBV7-2, with 7 bases lining up with TRBD2. V shed 2 bases and J 9 bases; nucleotides not matched to a gene: 10. The CDR3 covers 15 residues. CDR1 is SGHTA, CDR2 FQGNSA, per germline. The CDR3 loop reads CASSLMTSHGGEQFF. The DNA for the CDR3 is TGTGCCAGCAGCTTAATGACTAGCCACGGGGGTGAGCAGTTCTTC.

The chain links TRBV19 to TRBJ1-5; 8 bases match TRBD1. Germline V gene sequence: CDR1 LNHDA, CDR2 SQIVND (reference sequence). The trim removed 4 bases at V and 2 bases at J, leaving 4 bases unmatched. This CDR3 comprises 15 residues. The CDR3 spells CASSTTGGGNQPQHF. CDR3 nucleotides: TGTGCCAGTAGTACCACAGGGGGTGGCAATCAGCCCCAGCATTTT.

The gene calls are TRBV7-2 and TRBJ2-7; 9 nucleotides line up with TRBD1. The CDR3 sequence is 15 residues long. Trimming took 5 bases from V and 2 from J; bases not matched to a gene: 7. Germline CDR1 reads SGHTA; CDR2 reads FQGNSA. The CDR3 loop reads CASSPDRGRTYEQYF. The CDR3, as DNA: TGTGCCAGCAGCCCCGACAGGGGGAGAACCTACGAGCAGTACTTC.